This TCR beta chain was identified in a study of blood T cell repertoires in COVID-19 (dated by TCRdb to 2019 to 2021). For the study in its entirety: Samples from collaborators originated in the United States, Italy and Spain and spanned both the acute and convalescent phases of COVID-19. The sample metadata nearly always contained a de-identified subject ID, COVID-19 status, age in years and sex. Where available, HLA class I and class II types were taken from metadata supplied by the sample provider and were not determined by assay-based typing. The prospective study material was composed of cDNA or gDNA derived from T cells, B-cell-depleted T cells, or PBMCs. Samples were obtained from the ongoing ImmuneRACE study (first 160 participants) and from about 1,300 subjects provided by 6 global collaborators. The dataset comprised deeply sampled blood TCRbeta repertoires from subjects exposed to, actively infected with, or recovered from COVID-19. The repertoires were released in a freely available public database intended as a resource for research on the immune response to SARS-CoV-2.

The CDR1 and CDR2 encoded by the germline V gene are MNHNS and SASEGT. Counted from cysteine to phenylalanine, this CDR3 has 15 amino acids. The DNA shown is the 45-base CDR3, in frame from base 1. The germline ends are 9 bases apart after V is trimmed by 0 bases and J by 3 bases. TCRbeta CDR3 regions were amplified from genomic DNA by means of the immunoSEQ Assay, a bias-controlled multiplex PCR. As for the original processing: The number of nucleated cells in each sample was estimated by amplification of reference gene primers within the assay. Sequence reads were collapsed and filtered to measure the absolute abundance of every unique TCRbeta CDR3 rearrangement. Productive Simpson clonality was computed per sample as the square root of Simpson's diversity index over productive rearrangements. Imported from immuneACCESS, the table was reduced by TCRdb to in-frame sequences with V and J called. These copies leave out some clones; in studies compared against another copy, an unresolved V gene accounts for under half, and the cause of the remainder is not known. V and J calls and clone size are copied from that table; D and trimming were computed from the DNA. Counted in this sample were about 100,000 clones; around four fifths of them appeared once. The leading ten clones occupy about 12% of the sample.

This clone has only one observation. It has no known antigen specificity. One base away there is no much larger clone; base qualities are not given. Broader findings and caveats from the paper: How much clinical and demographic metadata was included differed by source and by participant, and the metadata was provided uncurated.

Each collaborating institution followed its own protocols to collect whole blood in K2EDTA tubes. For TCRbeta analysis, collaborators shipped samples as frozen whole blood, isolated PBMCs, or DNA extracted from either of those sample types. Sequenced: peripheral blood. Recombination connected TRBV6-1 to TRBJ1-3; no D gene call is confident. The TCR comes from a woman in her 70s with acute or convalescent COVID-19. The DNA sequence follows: TGTGCCAGCAGTGAAGCAGCAGGAGGTGGAAACACCATATATTTT. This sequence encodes CASSEAAGGGNTIYF.